This T cell receptor (beta chain) was recorded in a study of T cell responses to AZD1222 COVID-19 vaccine. For the study at large: Second-dose intervals near 4 or 12 weeks were combined.

This clone was seen only once. The antigen is unknown. This CDR3 has 12 residues. The V gene lost 0 bases and the J gene lost 10 bases, with 9 bases spanning the gap. Germline lookup yields CDR1 SGHDN and CDR2 FVKESK. Study results and caveats: Clonal diversity was possibly underestimated; the donors were predominantly white British and more often female.

Produced via immunoSEQ multiplex PCR; TCRdb's table is partial and in-frame only. The sample contains over 65,000 clones, approximately 87% of which appear only once. The chain combines TRBV14 with TRBJ1-2; D not resolved. The clonotype originates from an adult in good health. Sequences were derived from peripheral blood, sampled on day 0 of AZD1222 vaccination. The CDR3 region is CASSQDLRVYTF. CDR3 DNA: TGTGCCAGCAGCCAAGACCTGAGGGTCTACACCTTC.